This T cell receptor beta chain was recorded in a study of blood T cells in healthy people across ages. Findings and caveats of the study: Diversity estimated from one million T cells was considered an underestimate. Unsorted PBMCs ruled out conclusive naive versus antigen-experienced comparison.

On this clonotype itself: Its antigen remains unknown.

The CDR3 sequence is 17 residues long. After removal of 6 bases from V and 0 bases from J, the junction contained 13 bases not matched to a gene. CDR1 is MNHEY and CDR2 is SVGEGT in the germline V gene. Alongside a J-beta primer mix, a sample-barcoded 5' primer served in a second PCR lasting roughly 6 to 11 cycles. A template-switch adaptor containing 12 random nucleotides labeled each cDNA molecule. TCRdb re-called the 5' RACE reads through MiXCR, storing one row per CDR3 protein. The top ten hold 4% of the sample, which has 1.4 million or so distinct CDR3 sequences, about 42% seen once. The sequence came from a young woman in good health. The chain carries TRBV6-2 or TRBV6-3 and TRBJ2-5; 7 bases map to TRBD2. The sample consisted of blood. CDR3 sequence (DNA): TGTGCCAGCAGAGAAGTAATGGCTAGCGGTAACCAAGAGACCCAGTACTTC. This translates into CASREVMASGNQETQYF.